The entry below gives a single T cell receptor (beta chain) sequence along with its context. What it recognizes is unknown. Mismatch repair deficiency was confirmed in all patients, by PCR or immunohistochemistry. A few pembrolizumab responders had their TCRs sequenced. These data originate in a study of PD-1 blockade in mismatch repair-deficient tumors. Turning to the study itself: Enrolled about 2013-2017, patients had progressing, pretreated mismatch repair-deficient cancers of about a dozen types. Study-wide findings and caveats: Tumor-resident clones, often undetectable pretreatment in blood, expanded then contracted after pembrolizumab.

Sequenced by immunoSEQ multiplex PCR; TCRdb stores in-frame clones only, minus some. The data contain about 9,100 clones, approximately 85% of them singletons. CDR1 is MNHEY, CDR2 SVGAGI, per germline. This CDR3 contains 13 residues. Unmatched junction bases numbered 6, after V lost 4 bases and J lost 9 bases. Sequenced here: PBMCs, sampled about 47 weeks after starting pembrolizumab. The clonotype originates from an adult with mismatch repair-deficient cancer. The rearrangement joins TRBV6-5 to TRBJ1-2; 9 bases are a match to TRBD1. CDR3 protein: CASSWGQGERYTF. DNA for the CDR3: TGTGCCAGCAGTTGGGGACAGGGAGAACGCTACACCTTC.